Described below is a single T cell receptor (beta chain) sequence and its context. The CDR3 extends over 11 amino acids. The V gene lost 6 bases and the J gene lost 3 bases, with 6 bases spanning the gap. Germline lookup yields CDR1 SGHTA and CDR2 FQGNSA. Researchers amplified the TCR beta CDR3 regions from RNA transcripts. HTBI primers were employed in a first-round RT-PCR of the TCR CDR3. TCRdb re-called the multiplex PCR reads with MiXCR, one entry per CDR3 protein. The profile shows around 720,000 distinct CDR3 sequences, about 35% of them singletons. This sample was included in a study of T cells in Graves' hyperthyroidism and ophthalmopathy. Stable Graves' hyperthyroidism meant no ophthalmopathy progression within 18 months. The study excluded patients with uncontrolled infection, other autoimmune disease, pregnancy or lactation.

The specimen was blood. The chain employs TRBV7-2 and TRBJ2-7, with unresolved D. The clonotype was recovered from a woman between 40 and 50 years old with Graves' hyperthyroidism. This CDR3 reads CASSWFYEQYF. The CDR3 nucleotides read TGTGCCAGCAGTTGGTTCTACGAGCAGTACTTC.